This T cell receptor (beta chain) was recovered during a study of blood T cell repertoires in COVID-19. Study information: Sites across the United States, Italy and Spain contributed samples from acute and convalescent COVID-19.

The repertoire was sequenced with immunoSEQ multiplex PCR; TCRdb's copy has only in-frame clones and lacks some. The sample has about 67,000 clones, about 90% seen once; the top ten hold around 4.4%. This clone was detected once. The sequence came from a man between 50 and 59 years old with active COVID-19. Source material: peripheral blood.

DNA for the CDR3: TGTGCCAGCAGCCTAGCCCCGGGATTGAACACTGAAGCTTTCTTT. This gives the protein CASSLAPGLNTEAFF. The J gene is TRBJ1-1, the V gene TRBV13; D is unclear. The ends were cut back, 5 bases at V and 0 bases at J, with 13 bases in the middle. Per the germline V gene, CDR1 is PRHDT and CDR2 is FYEKMQ (reference sequence). The CDR3 length is 15 residues. The complete variable domain, with remaining parts taken from reference TRBV13 and TRBJ1-1, reads AAGVIQSPRHLIKEKRETATLKCYPIPRHDTVYWYQQGPGQDPQFLISFYEKMQSDKGSIPDRFSAQQFSDYHSELNMSSLELGDSALYFCASSLAPGLNTEAFFGQGTRLTVV.